These 28 T cell receptor beta chains originate from one sample sequenced in a study of blood T cells in healthy people across ages. A sample-barcoded 5' primer and a J-beta primer mix were used in a second PCR of roughly 7 to 11 cycles. One entry per CDR3 protein results from TCRdb running MiXCR on the 5' RACE reads. The repertoire consists of some 930,000 distinct CDR3 sequences, with around 29% occurring once and the leading ten covering about a tenth. This sample was shared with a second study, whose subject was T cells of mothers and their children.

Sequencing was done on a sample of blood. The origin of the receptors is a woman aged 40 to 49 in good health.

The chain combines TRBV20-1 with TRBJ2-3; no reliable D call. Deletions cut 0 bases from V and 5 bases from J, with 15 bases between. Germline CDR1 is DFQATT and CDR2 is SNEGSKA (reference sequence). The CDR3 has 15 residues. The CDR3 loop reads CSARDHREAGDTQYF. The CDR3 DNA is TGCAGTGCTAGAGATCATAGGGAAGCAGGAGATACGCAGTATTTT.

This clonotype was detected a few times. The chain recombines TRBV6-6 with TRBJ1-2; the match to TRBD1 covers 7 bases. This CDR3 is built from 14 residues. From germline, CDR1 is MNHNY and CDR2 SVGAGI (reference sequence). V was pared by 6 bases and J by 5 bases, with 9 bases of the junction left unmatched. CDR3 DNA sequence: TGTGCCAGCAGCTCCGACAGGGCAGGGTATGGCTACACCTTC. This sequence encodes CASSSDRAGYGYTF.

This clonotype occurred many times. This chain uses TRBV5-1 with TRBJ2-3, with 10 bases matching TRBD2. V was clipped by 4 bases and J by 2 bases; unmatched bases: 4. Germline assignment: CDR1 SGHRS and CDR2 YFSETQ. The CDR3 is 15 amino acids. CDR3 bases: TGCGCCAGCAGCCCCGGGACTAGCGACACAGATACGCAGTATTTT. It codes for CASSPGTSDTDTQYF. The variable domain in full, completed from reference TRBV5-1 and TRBJ2-3, reads KAGVTQTPRYLIKTRGQQVTLSCSPISGHRSVSWYQQTPGQGLQFLFEYFSETQRNKGNFPGRFSGRQFSNSRSEMNVSTLELGDSALYLCASSPGTSDTDTQYFGPGTRLTVL.

The chain carries TRBV11-2 and TRBJ2-7; no reliable D call. Trimming removed 1 base from V and 5 bases from J, with 12 bases in between. There are 14 residues in the CDR3. The V gene's germline CDR1 is SGHAT and CDR2 FQNNGV. The CDR3 loop reads CASSLVAARDEQYF. CDR3 in DNA: TGTGCCAGCAGCTTAGTGGCAGCTAGGGACGAGCAGTACTTC.

The chain is built from TRBV28 and TRBJ1-2, with a weak D call TRBD1 (6 bases). Per germline, CDR1 MDHEN and CDR2 SYDVKM. Trimming took 10 bases from V and 4 from J, leaving 13 bases between them. The CDR3 has 12 residues. The DNA for the CDR3 is TGTGCCACCGTACAGGGAAGCTATGGCTACACCTTC. This translates into CATVQGSYGYTF.

This clonotype was recorded once. The chain links TRBV29-1 to TRBJ1-1; D might be TRBD1 (5 bases). V was pared by 5 bases and J by 0 bases, with 10 bases between. CDR3 length: 13 residues. CDR1 is SQVTM and CDR2 is ANQGSEA in the germline V gene. The CDR3 reads CSVRRDLNTEAFF. The CDR3 DNA is TGCAGCGTTCGCAGGGACCTGAACACTGAAGCTTTCTTT.

The chain recombines TRBV2 with TRBJ1-2; 7 bases are shared with TRBD1. V was clipped by 6 bases and J by 3 bases; unmatched bases: 10. In germline, CDR1 is SNHLY, CDR2 FYNNEI. The length of the CDR3 is 15 residues. The CDR3: CASSDGQARHYGYTF. In DNA form, the CDR3 reads TGTGCCAGCAGCGACGGACAGGCCCGTCACTATGGCTACACCTTC.

This clonotype was found many times. The chain combines TRBV2 with TRBJ2-7; 11 bases fit TRBD1. Germline loops: CDR1 SNHLY, CDR2 FYNNEI. CDR3 length equals 13 residues. V lost 6 bases to trimming and J lost 6 bases; unmatched junction nucleotides: 4. CDR3: CASSAGTGGEQYF. Written as DNA, the CDR3 is TGTGCCAGCAGCGCCGGGACAGGGGGCGAGCAGTACTTC.

J is TRBJ2-7 and V is TRBV3-1, with D possibly matching TRBD2 (7 bases). Germline V lookup: CDR1 LGHDT, CDR2 YNNKEL (reference sequence). Trimming removed 1 base from V and 10 bases from J, with 14 bases in between. There are 13 residues in the CDR3. The CDR3 sequence: CASSQVGGAPQYF. CDR3 DNA sequence: TGTGCCAGCAGCCAAGTAGGGGGGGCCCCCCAGTACTTC.

The gene calls are TRBV7-2 and TRBJ2-5, with a weak D call TRBD1 (5 bases). This CDR3 region has 14 residues. With 5 bases removed from V and 0 bases from J, the gap between germline ends came to 10 bases. Germline V gene sequence: CDR1 SGHTA, CDR2 FQGNSA. CDR3 sequence: CASSQQAYQETQYF. CDR3 sequence (DNA): TGTGCCAGCAGCCAACAGGCGTACCAAGAGACCCAGTACTTC.

The chain uses TRBV7-2 and TRBJ2-5; D is unclear. The V end lost 5 bases, the J end lost 7 bases, and 17 bases lay between the germline ends. The germline V gene has CDR1 SGHTA and CDR2 FQGNSA. CDR3 length equals 14 residues. The CDR3 loop is CASSRQPESGTQYF. The CDR3 DNA follows: TGTGCCAGCAGCCGACAACCCGAGAGTGGGACCCAGTACTTC.

This chain uses TRBV7-3 with TRBJ2-1, with TRBD1 matching 7 bases. V shed 1 base and J 3 bases; nucleotides not matched to a gene: 6. This CDR3 is 16 amino acids long. Germline lookup yields CDR1 SGHTA and CDR2 FQGTGA. CDR3 amino acids: CASSLNSWTGYNEQFF. The CDR3 region has the DNA TGTGCCAGCAGCTTAAATAGCTGGACAGGCTACAATGAGCAGTTCTTC.

Only a few counts were recorded for this clonotype. The V call is TRBV27, the J call TRBJ2-1; 8 positions agree with TRBD2. The length of the CDR3 is 12 residues. Looked up from germline, CDR1 is MNHEY and CDR2 is SMNVEV (reference sequence). J lost 8 bases, V lost 7 bases, and 4 bases had no gene match. The CDR3 region has the DNA TGTGCCAGCAACGGCGGGGGGCATGAGCAGTTCTTC. Translation gives CASNGGGHEQFF.

Many counts were recorded for this clonotype. The chain recombines TRBV7-8 with TRBJ2-4, with unresolved D. CDR1 is SGHVS and CDR2 is FQNEAQ in the germline V gene. The CDR3 runs 15 residues. Trimming shortened V by 8 bases and J by 0 bases, and 14 bases separated the two germline ends. Here the CDR3 reads CASGNGSLAKNIQYF. The DNA of the CDR3 is TGTGCCAGCGGTAACGGATCTCTAGCCAAAAACATTCAGTACTTC.

As to this clonotype: An end of the junction differs from the germline gene, which may be a read error. The rearrangement links TRBV28 to TRBJ1-4; D possibly corresponds to TRBD1 (6 bases). The CDR3 runs 14 residues. CDR1 is MDHEN, CDR2 SYDVKM, per germline. The CDR3: CASSAGTTNGKLFF. DNA for the CDR3: TGTGCCAGCAGCGCAGGGACAACTAATGGAAAACTGTTTTTT.

The sample holds one count of this clonotype. The V call is TRBV7-9, the J call TRBJ2-5; D gene unclear. This CDR3 has 14 amino acids. V lost 6 bases to trimming and J lost 4 bases, with 15 bases between them. From germline, CDR1 is SEHNR and CDR2 FQNEAQ (reference sequence). Here the CDR3 reads CASSRATARETQYF. The CDR3 region has the DNA TGTGCCAGCAGTCGAGCCACGGCCCGAGAGACCCAGTACTTC.

V and J are TRBV20-1 and TRBJ1-5, with D unclear. The CDR3 runs 15 residues. Germline CDR1 is DFQATT and CDR2 is SNEGSKA (reference sequence). Trimming removed 6 bases from V and 4 bases from J, with 19 bases in between. The CDR3 loop is CSAPALDVLNQPQHF. The CDR3 bases are TGCAGTGCCCCAGCACTAGACGTACTAAATCAGCCCCAGCATTTT.

Only a few counts were recorded for this clonotype. The genes are TRBV20-1 and TRBJ1-5; 10 bases map to TRBD1. V lost 2 bases and J lost 3; bases outside the gene matches: 4. The CDR3 loop spans 15 amino acids. Germline CDR1 and CDR2: DFQATT and SNEGSKA (reference sequence). Here the CDR3 reads CSARYGTGANQPQHF. The CDR3 bases are TGCAGTGCTAGATACGGGACAGGGGCCAATCAGCCCCAGCATTTT.

The table lists this clonotype with a few counts. This sequence may be a read error, since a much larger clone differs from it by one base. The V call is TRBV6-2 or TRBV6-3, the J call TRBJ2-5; D is unresolved. The DNA end is more similar to TRBJ2-1, so the J call may be wrong. There are 12 residues in the CDR3. Germline CDR1 and CDR2: MNHEY and SVGEGT. The CDR3 DNA is TGTGCCAGCAGTACGCGCCAAGAGACCCAGTTCTTC. The encoded protein is CASSTRQETQFF.

As concerns this clonotype: The limits of the CDR3 on the DNA are not certain, so only TCRdb's listed CDR3 is given. The chain employs TRBV20-1 and TRBJ1-4; TRBD1 reflects the table's D call only, with no check against the DNA. The germline gives CDR1 DFQATT, CDR2 SNEGSKA (reference sequence). From its first to its last residue, the CDR3 has 23 amino acids. CDR3 amino acids: CSARRGWDRSYEQYFGPGEKLFF.

The V call is TRBV20-1, the J call TRBJ2-1, with TRBD2 matching 10 bases. The germline gives CDR1 DFQATT, CDR2 SNEGSKA (reference sequence). CDR3 length: 15 amino acids. The trim removed 3 bases at V and 6 bases at J, leaving 8 bases unmatched. CDR3 region: CSASRASGSVNEQFF. The CDR3 bases are TGCAGTGCTAGTAGGGCTAGCGGGAGCGTCAATGAGCAGTTCTTC.

The gene calls are TRBV29-1 and TRBJ1-2, with no clear D. V lost 4 bases and J lost 6, with 12 bases in between. The germline gives CDR1 SQVTM, CDR2 ANQGSEA. This CDR3 is built from 12 residues. The CDR3 DNA reads as TGCAGCGTTGCGGTCCGGTGGGATGGCTACACCTTC. It is translated as CSVAVRWDGYTF.

The sample holds a few counts of this clonotype. V and J are TRBV28 and TRBJ1-2; D is unclear. Trimming removed 3 bases from V and 8 bases from J, with 13 bases in between. CDR3 length: 13 residues. Germline-derived CDR1 and CDR2 are MDHEN and SYDVKM. This chain's CDR3 is CASSFGLPSGYTF. The CDR3 DNA reads as TGTGCCAGCAGTTTTGGCCTGCCGTCGGGCTACACCTTC.

This clonotype was observed at least ten times. This chain links TRBV5-1 with TRBJ2-7; D is unclear. The length of the CDR3 is 15 residues. Germline V gene data show CDR1 as SGHRS and CDR2 as YFSETQ. V was trimmed by 3 bases and J by 2 bases, leaving 15 bases between them. The CDR3 region has the DNA TGCGCCAGCAGCTCCTATCGGGCTGCCGCCTACGAGCAGTACTTC. Translating gives CASSSYRAAAYEQYF.

This clonotype was picked up many times. V usage is TRBV29-1 and J usage is TRBJ2-7; 8 bases are a match to TRBD2. The length of the CDR3 is 14 residues. V dropped 4 bases and J dropped 0; count of bases not matched to a gene: 5. Germline V CDR1 and CDR2: SQVTM, ANQGSEA. CDR3 sequence: CSVGHGGASYEQYF. The CDR3 coding sequence is TGCAGCGTTGGTCACGGGGGGGCCTCCTACGAGCAGTACTTC.

This clonotype was observed at least ten times. This chain links TRBV7-2 with TRBJ2-1; no clear D gene. The CDR3 loop spans 12 amino acids. V was pared by 5 bases and J by 5 bases, with 7 bases between. From germline, CDR1 is SGHTA and CDR2 FQGNSA. CDR3 residues: CASSSYNNEQFF. CDR3 nucleotide sequence: TGTGCCAGCAGCAGTTATAACAATGAGCAGTTCTTC.

About this clonotype: The junction shows a germline mismatch at one end, possibly a read error. The gene calls are TRBV28 and TRBJ1-1; a possible D gene is TRBD1 (6 bases). This CDR3 spans 13 amino acids. CDR1 is MDHEN, CDR2 SYDVKM, per germline. As DNA, the CDR3 is TGTACCAGCACGGGACAAAGGAACACTGAAGCTTTCTTT. Translation gives CTSTGQRNTEAFF.

The rearrangement joins TRBV7-8 to TRBJ2-1, with D tentatively TRBD1 (5 bases). Germline V gene data show CDR1 as SGHVS and CDR2 as FQNEAQ. Trimming left V 4 bases short and J 3 bases short, with 19 bases between. The CDR3 length is 17 residues. The CDR3 region is CASSWRQHNARYNEQFF. CDR3 nucleotides: TGTGCCAGCAGCTGGCGACAGCACAACGCTCGCTACAATGAGCAGTTCTTC.